The rows below give T cell receptor beta chains drawn from one sample of a study of blood T cell repertoires in COVID-19. Only in-frame clones appear in the TCRdb table, and some are missing; sequencing was by immunoSEQ multiplex PCR. This table has 50,000 to 65,000 clones, almost 90% appearing once. The sample comprised peripheral blood. The receptors derive from a man in his 60s with acute or convalescent COVID-19. Both conserved end residues are part of each CDR3. Fields, in order: clone size, V gene, J gene, D gene, CDR3 DNA, CDR3 protein. D genes are given only for firm matches. The size field is filled for only some rows; it gives once, few, many or a size class.

.,TRBV2,TRBJ2-3,TRBD2,TGTGCCAGCACCCGAACCGGGACTAGCGGGAGCCGGGGCACAGATACGCAGTATTTT,CASTRTGTSGSRGTDTQYF
few,TRBV5-1,TRBJ2-1,TRBD2,TGCGCCAGCAGCCCAATAATTAGCGGGAGTGGGGGTGAGCAGTTCTTC,CASSPIISGSGGEQFF
.,TRBV6-5,TRBJ1-1,TRBD1,TGTGCCAGCAGTTCTCTACCAGGGGGCGTAAAATCAGAAGCTTTCTTT,CASSSLPGGVKSEAFF
.,TRBV18,TRBJ1-3,.,TGTGCCAGCTCACCACCCCTGCAGGGACTCTCTGGAAACACCATATATTTT,CASSPPLQGLSGNTIYF
.,TRBV12-3/TRBV12-4,TRBJ2-3,TRBD2,TGTGCCAGCAGTTCGCTAGCGGGAGCATATTTT,CASSSLAGAYF
once,TRBV11-2,TRBJ2-7,.,TGTGCCAGCAGCCCCACGATGAGTGGCGAGCAGTACTTC,CASSPTMSGEQYF
.,TRBV5-1,TRBJ1-6,TRBD1,TGCGCCAGCAGCTTGGGAGACAGGGCTGGCTCACCCCTCCACTTT,CASSLGDRAGSPLHF
.,TRBV7-9,TRBJ1-1,TRBD1,TGTGCCAGCACCATCACAGGGGGCGCTGAAGCTTTCTTT,CASTITGGAEAFF
.,TRBV28,TRBJ1-1,.,TGTGCCAGCAGTCCGGCGGGGGCGGGGTACACTGAAGCTTTCTTT,CASSPAGAGYTEAFF
.,TRBV5-1,TRBJ2-6,.,TGCGCCAGCAGCTATTACCGGGACAACGGGGCCAACGTCCTGACTTTC,CASSYYRDNGANVLTF
.,TRBV19,TRBJ1-5,.,TGTGCCAGTAGTATGCTCGGTCAGCCCCAGCATTTT,CASSMLGQPQHF
.,TRBV7-9,TRBJ1-1,.,TGTGCCAGCAGCTTAGTTTTAACAGGGTCTGAAGCTTTCTTT,CASSLVLTGSEAFF
.,TRBV11-2,TRBJ1-1,.,TGTGCCAGCAGTTCAGGGGTCACTGTGGTGAACACTGAAGCTTTCTTT,CASSSGVTVVNTEAFF
.,TRBV7-9,TRBJ1-1,.,TGTGCCAGCAGCTTAACCGGGGGGAACACTGAAGCTTTCTTT,CASSLTGGNTEAFF
.,TRBV6-6,TRBJ2-3,TRBD1,TGTGCCAGCAGCTCCCCTGGAGGACAGGGGAGACTCTCCGCCACAGATACGCAGTATTTT,CASSSPGGQGRLSATDTQYF
.,TRBV5-1,TRBJ1-4,TRBD1,TGCGCCAGCAGCAAGGGTACCGGGACAGGGGGCGGAACTAATGAAAAACTGTTTTTT,CASSKGTGTGGGTNEKLFF
.,TRBV7-9,TRBJ2-1,.,TGTGCCAGCAGCCCCCCGGAGACCCGGCACAATGAGCAGTTCTTC,CASSPPETRHNEQFF
.,TRBV5-1,TRBJ1-2,TRBD1,TGCGCCAGCAGCATCCCTACGGGACAGGGGGTGGAAGGCTACACCTTC,CASSIPTGQGVEGYTF
.,TRBV10-2,TRBJ2-1,.,TGCGCCAGCAGTGAGAGGCTAGGAAGGCCTAATGAGCAGTTCTTC,CASSERLGRPNEQFF
.,TRBV13,TRBJ1-1,.,TGTGCCAGCAGCTCTCGACCGGGGTCGGACGTTAACACTGAAGCTTTCTTT,CASSSRPGSDVNTEAFF
once,TRBV4-1,TRBJ2-1,TRBD2,TGCGCCAGCAGCCATCGCCCGGGACTAGATCCCCTGGATGAGCAGTTCTTC,CASSHRPGLDPLDEQFF
.,TRBV19,TRBJ1-2,.,TGTGCCAGTAGCTACGGTGCTAACTATGGCTACACCTTC,CASSYGANYGYTF
.,TRBV7-9,TRBJ1-1,TRBD1,TGTGCCAGCAGACCACCTCTCAGGGGGTCGGGCACTGAAGCTTTCTTT,CASRPPLRGSGTEAFF
.,TRBV10-3,TRBJ2-4,.,TGTGCCATCGGCCAGGCAGTAAACATTCAGTACTTC,CAIGQAVNIQYF
.,TRBV7-6,TRBJ2-7,.,TGTGCCAGCACCCTTAACGAGGGTAAGGCCTACGAGCAGTACTTC,CASTLNEGKAYEQYF
.,TRBV5-6,TRBJ1-6,TRBD1,TGTGCCAGCAGCTCGGGGACAGGGGCACATAATTCACCCCTCCACTTT,CASSSGTGAHNSPLHF
.,TRBV10-1,TRBJ2-1,.,TGCGCCAGCAGTGAGCTGGGGGGCTCCTACAATGAGCAGTTCTTC,CASSELGGSYNEQFF
.,TRBV5-1,TRBJ2-5,TRBD2,TGCGCCAGCAGCGTGGGTCGGATAGCGGGAGGGTTCGAGACCCAGTACTTC,CASSVGRIAGGFETQYF
.,TRBV5-1,TRBJ2-2,.,TGCGCCAGCAGCTTGTCAGGGCGAACGAACACCGGGGAGCTGTTTTTT,CASSLSGRTNTGELFF
.,TRBV4-1,TRBJ2-5,.,TGCGCCAGCAGCCAAGTCCCGGGGAGGTCGTACCAAGAGACCCAGTACTTC,CASSQVPGRSYQETQYF
.,TRBV18,TRBJ1-1,.,TGTGCCAGCTCACCACCGCGGGGCCGGAACACTGAAGCTTTCTTT,CASSPPRGRNTEAFF
.,TRBV3-1/TRBV3-2,TRBJ2-7,.,TGTGCCAGCAATATCGGGGGATACGAGCAGTACTTC,CASNIGGYEQYF
.,TRBV15,TRBJ2-3,TRBD2,TGTGCCACCAGCGGATTAGAGTGGGCTAGCGGGAGTCCTAGCACAGATACGCAGTATTTT,CATSGLEWASGSPSTDTQYF
.,TRBV6-1,TRBJ2-1,.,TGTGCCAGCAGTGAAATCGGGTGGGGGCTTCTCAATGAGCAGTTCTTC,CASSEIGWGLLNEQFF
.,TRBV5-1,TRBJ1-2,TRBD1,TGCGCCAGCAGCTTTGACAGGGGCTATGGCTACACCTTC,CASSFDRGYGYTF
.,TRBV11-2,TRBJ2-1,.,TGTGCCAGCAGCGCCACAGCCTTCTCCTACAATGAGCAGTTCTTC,CASSATAFSYNEQFF
.,TRBV5-1,TRBJ2-5,TRBD2,TGCGCCAGCAGCTTGGAGCTAGCGGGAGGAAAGAGACCCCAGTACTTC,CASSLELAGGKRPQYF
.,TRBV2,TRBJ2-7,TRBD2,TGTGCCAGCAGTGTTTTAGCGGGATCTTTCGAGCAGTACTTC,CASSVLAGSFEQYF
.,TRBV29-1,TRBJ2-1,TRBD2,TGCAGCGTTGAAGGGCGCGGGAGTGGCTACAATGAGCAGTTCTTC,CSVEGRGSGYNEQFF
.,TRBV3-1/TRBV3-2,TRBJ1-1,TRBD1,TGTGCCAGCAGCCATAGGGGGCGGAACACTGAAGCTTTCTTT,CASSHRGRNTEAFF
.,TRBV13,TRBJ1-3,.,TGTGCCAGCAATTCCGGGTCCCTCTCTGGAAACACCATATATTTT,CASNSGSLSGNTIYF
.,TRBV12-5,TRBJ1-1,.,TGTGCTAGTGGCCCTCAGGGTGGGCCGAACACTGAAGCTTTCTTT,CASGPQGGPNTEAFF
.,TRBV28,TRBJ2-1,.,TGTGCCAGCAGTTCCCCAGCGGAAAGCTCCTACAATGAGCAGTTCTTC,CASSSPAESSYNEQFF